Listed here is a single T cell receptor beta chain. The CDR3 consists of 12 residues. Germline V gives CDR1 SGHKS, CDR2 YYEKEE (reference sequence). V was cut by 2 bases and J by 8 bases, with 10 bases left in between. The data are from a study of OX40 agonist ivuxolimab in advanced cancers. The assay was immunoSEQ multiplex PCR, and TCRdb's table has in-frame clones only and misses some. The sample lists about 45,000 clones; approximately 88% were seen once. The source was CD4+ or CD8+ T cells sorted from blood, collected in a trial of the OX40 agonist ivuxolimab. This receptor was identified in an adult with an advanced solid tumor such as melanoma, head and neck, liver or kidney cancer. The rearrangement joins TRBV5-5 to TRBJ1-2; D is undetermined. The CDR3 bases are TGTGCCAGCAGCTTTTGGGGAGGGGGCTACACCTTC. Translation: CASSFWGGGYTF.